This T cell receptor beta chain was retrieved from a study of blood T cell repertoires in COVID-19. Overall study context: Sources were T cells, B-cell-depleted T cells, or PBMCs; the material itself was cDNA or gDNA.

Method: immunoSEQ multiplex PCR; TCRdb's copy keeps in-frame clones and lacks some. The sample holds 180,000 or so clones, roughly 90% seen once. Trimming took 1 base from V and 7 from J, leaving 7 bases between them. This CDR3 contains 12 residues. Germline V gene lookup returns CDR1 MGHRA and CDR2 YSYEKL. The source material was peripheral blood. This rearrangement joins TRBV4-1 to TRBJ1-2; no firm D call. The source is a man aged 40-49 years with acute or convalescent COVID-19. CDR3 residues: CASSQGGGGYTF. For the CDR3, the DNA is TGCGCCAGCAGCCAAGGGGGAGGTGGCTACACCTTC.